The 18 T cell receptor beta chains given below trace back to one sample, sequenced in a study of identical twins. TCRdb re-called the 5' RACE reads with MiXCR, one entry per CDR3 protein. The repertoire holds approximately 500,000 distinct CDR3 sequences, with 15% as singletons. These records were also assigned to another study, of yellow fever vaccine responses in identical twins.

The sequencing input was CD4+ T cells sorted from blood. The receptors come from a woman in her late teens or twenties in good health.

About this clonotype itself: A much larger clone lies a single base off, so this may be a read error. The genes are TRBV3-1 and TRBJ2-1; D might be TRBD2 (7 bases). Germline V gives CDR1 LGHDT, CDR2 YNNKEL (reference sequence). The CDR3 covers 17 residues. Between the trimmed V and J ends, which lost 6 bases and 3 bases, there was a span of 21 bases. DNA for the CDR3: TGTGCCAGCAGGCAAATCCCTGCGGGGGCCGTCTACAATGAGCAGTTCTTC. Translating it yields CASRQIPAGAVYNEQFF.

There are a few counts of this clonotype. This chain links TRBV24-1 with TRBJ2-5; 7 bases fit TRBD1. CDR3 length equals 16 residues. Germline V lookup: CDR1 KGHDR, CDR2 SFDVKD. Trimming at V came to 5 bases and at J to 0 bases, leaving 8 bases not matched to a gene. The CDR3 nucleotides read TGTGCCACCAGTGGCGGTGAGACAGGGTACCAAGAGACCCAGTACTTC. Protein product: CATSGGETGYQETQYF.

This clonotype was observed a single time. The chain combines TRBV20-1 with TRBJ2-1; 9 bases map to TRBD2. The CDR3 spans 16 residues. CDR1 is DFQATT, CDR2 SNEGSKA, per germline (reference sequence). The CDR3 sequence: CCASSPGTSRDNEQFF. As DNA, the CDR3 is TGCTGCGCTAGTTCTCCGGGGACTAGCCGGGACAATGAGCAGTTCTTC.

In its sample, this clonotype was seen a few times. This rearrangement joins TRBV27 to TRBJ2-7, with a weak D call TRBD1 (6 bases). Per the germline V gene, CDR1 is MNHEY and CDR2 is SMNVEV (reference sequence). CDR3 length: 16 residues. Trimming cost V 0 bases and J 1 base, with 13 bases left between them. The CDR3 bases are TGTGCCAGCAGTTTATCGGGTACAGGGCTTTCCTACGAGCAGTACTTC. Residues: CASSLSGTGLSYEQYF.

This chain's CDR3 is CSARDRSTGELFF. The CDR3 nucleotides are TGCAGTGCGAGGGACAGGAGTACCGGGGAGCTGTTTTTT. The chain joins TRBV20-1 to TRBJ2-2; 8 nucleotides match TRBD1. CDR1 and CDR2 (germline): DFQATT, SNEGSKA (reference sequence). This CDR3 comprises 13 residues. The J segment lost 5 bases and the V segment lost 6 bases, leaving 5 bases of the junction unmatched.

CDR3 amino acids: CASGRGLAVVTDTQYF. In DNA form, the CDR3 reads TGTGCCAGCGGCCGCGGACTAGCAGTTGTCACAGATACGCAGTATTTT. The chain links TRBV12-3 or TRBV12-4 to TRBJ2-3, with 8 positions matching TRBD2. CDR3 length: 16 residues. Germline trimming cut 8 bases from V and 2 bases from J; bases unmatched to any gene: 12.

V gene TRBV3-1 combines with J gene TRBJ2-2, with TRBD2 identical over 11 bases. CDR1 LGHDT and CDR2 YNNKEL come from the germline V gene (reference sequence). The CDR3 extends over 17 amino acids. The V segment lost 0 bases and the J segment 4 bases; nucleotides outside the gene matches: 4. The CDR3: CASSQELLAGVTGELFF. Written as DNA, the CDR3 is TGTGCCAGCAGCCAAGAATTACTAGCGGGAGTCACCGGGGAGCTGTTTTTT.

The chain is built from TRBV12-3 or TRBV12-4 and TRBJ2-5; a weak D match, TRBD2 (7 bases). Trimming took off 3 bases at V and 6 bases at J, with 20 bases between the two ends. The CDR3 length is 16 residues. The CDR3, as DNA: TGTGCCAGCAGTTTTAATCTAGGGGGGGGGCTTAAGACCCAGTACTTC. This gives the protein CASSFNLGGGLKTQYF.

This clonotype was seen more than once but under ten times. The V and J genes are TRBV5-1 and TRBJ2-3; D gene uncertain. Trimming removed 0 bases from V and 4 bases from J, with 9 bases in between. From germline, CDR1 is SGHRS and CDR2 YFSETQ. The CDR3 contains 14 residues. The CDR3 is CASSLVVVADTQYF. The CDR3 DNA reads TGCGCCAGCAGCTTGGTTGTGGTGGCAGATACGCAGTATTTT.

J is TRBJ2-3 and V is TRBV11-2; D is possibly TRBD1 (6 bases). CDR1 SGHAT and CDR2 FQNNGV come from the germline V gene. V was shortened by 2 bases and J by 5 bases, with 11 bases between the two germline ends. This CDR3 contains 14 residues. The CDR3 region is CASSLMGAGDTQYF. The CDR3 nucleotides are TGTGCCAGCAGCTTAATGGGGGCGGGAGATACGCAGTATTTT. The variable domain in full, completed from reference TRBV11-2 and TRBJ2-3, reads EAGVAQSPRYKIIEKRQSVAFWCNPISGHATLYWYQQILGQGPKLLIQFQNNGVVDDSQLPKDRFSAERLKGVDSTLKIQPAKLEDSAVYLCASSLMGAGDTQYFGPGTRLTVL.

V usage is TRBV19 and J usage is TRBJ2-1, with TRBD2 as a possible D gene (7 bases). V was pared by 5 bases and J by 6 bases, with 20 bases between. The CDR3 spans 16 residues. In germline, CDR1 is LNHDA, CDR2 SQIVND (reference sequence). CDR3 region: CASSSTGQTGGNEQFF. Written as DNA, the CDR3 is TGTGCCAGTAGTTCGACTGGACAGACGGGGGGCAATGAGCAGTTCTTC.

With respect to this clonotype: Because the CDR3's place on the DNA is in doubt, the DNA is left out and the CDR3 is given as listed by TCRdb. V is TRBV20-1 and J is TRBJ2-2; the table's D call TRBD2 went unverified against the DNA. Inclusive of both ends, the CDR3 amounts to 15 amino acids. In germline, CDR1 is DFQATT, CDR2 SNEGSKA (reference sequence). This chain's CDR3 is CSATTPGLRAGELFF.

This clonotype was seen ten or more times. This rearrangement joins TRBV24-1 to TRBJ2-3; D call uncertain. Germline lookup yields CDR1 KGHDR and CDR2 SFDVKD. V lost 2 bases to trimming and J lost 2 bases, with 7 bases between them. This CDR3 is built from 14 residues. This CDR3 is CATSDWQVTDTQYF. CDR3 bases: TGTGCCACCAGTGATTGGCAGGTCACAGATACGCAGTATTTT.

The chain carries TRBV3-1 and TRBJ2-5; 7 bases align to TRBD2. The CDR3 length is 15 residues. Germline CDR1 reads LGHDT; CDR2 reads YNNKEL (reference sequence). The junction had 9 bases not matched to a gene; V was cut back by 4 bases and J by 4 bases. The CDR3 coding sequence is TGTGCCAGCAGCCTAACGGGGGGACGTAGAGAGACCCAGTACTTC. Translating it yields CASSLTGGRRETQYF.

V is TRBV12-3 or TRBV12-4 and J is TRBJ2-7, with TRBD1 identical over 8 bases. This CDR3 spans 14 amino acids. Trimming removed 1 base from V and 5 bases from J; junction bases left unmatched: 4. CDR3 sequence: CASSLDRTGHEQYF. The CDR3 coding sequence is TGTGCCAGCAGTTTAGATAGGACAGGGCACGAGCAGTACTTC.

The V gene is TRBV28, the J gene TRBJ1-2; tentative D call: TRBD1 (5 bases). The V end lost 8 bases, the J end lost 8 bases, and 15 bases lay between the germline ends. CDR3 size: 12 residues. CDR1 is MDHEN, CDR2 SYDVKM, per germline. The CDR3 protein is CASLTQGGGYTF. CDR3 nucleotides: TGTGCCAGCTTAACTCAGGGAGGGGGCTACACCTTC.

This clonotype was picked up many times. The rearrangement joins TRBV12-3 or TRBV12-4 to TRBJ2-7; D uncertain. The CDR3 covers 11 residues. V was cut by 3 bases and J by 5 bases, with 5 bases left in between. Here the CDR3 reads CASSLGNEQYF. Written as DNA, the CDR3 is TGTGCCAGCAGTTTGGGCAACGAGCAGTACTTC.

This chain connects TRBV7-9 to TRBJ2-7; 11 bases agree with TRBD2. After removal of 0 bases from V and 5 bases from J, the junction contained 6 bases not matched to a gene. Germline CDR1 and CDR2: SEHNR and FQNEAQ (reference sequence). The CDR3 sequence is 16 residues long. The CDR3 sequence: CASSLALAGVVNEQYF. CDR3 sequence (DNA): TGTGCCAGCAGCTTAGCACTAGCGGGAGTGGTTAACGAGCAGTACTTC.